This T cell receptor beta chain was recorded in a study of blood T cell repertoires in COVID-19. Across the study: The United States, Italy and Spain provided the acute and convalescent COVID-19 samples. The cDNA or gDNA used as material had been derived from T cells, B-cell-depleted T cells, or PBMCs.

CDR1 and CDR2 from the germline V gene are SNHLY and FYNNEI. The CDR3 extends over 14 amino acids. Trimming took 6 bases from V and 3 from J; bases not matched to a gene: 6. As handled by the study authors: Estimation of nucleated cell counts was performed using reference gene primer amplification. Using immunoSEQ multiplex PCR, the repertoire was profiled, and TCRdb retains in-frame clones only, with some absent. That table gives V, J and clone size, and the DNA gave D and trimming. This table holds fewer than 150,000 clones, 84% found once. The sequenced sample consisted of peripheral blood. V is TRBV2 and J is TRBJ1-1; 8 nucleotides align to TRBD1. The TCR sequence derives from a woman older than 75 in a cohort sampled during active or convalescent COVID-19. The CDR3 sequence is CASRKDRAYTEAFF. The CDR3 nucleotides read TGTGCCAGCAGGAAGGACAGGGCCTACACTGAAGCTTTCTTT.